Sequencing of this T cell receptor beta chain was carried out in a study of T cell repertoires in cytomegalovirus infection. General observations from the study: Frequencies of public TCR beta families were cumulated, and this identified carriers of CMV plus the relevant HLA.

This CDR3 is built from 15 residues. The germline CDR1 and CDR2 sequences are SNHLY and FYNNEI. With 0 bases removed from V and 0 bases from J, the gap between germline ends came to 5 bases. TCRdb used MiXCR to reprocess the reads, holding one entry per CDR3 protein. The table has hundreds of thousands of distinct CDR3 sequences, around 30% seen once; the top ten hold around an eighth. As for this clonotype: Its target is unknown.

V is TRBV2 and J is TRBJ1-4; D uncertain. The receptor was isolated from a human donor in good health (CMV status not recorded). Some clones in this sample may be carry-over from other donors' samples. The specimen was cultured CD8+ T cells from PBMCs, collected from culture after CMV antigen stimulation. The CDR3 DNA follows: TGTGCCAGCAGTGAAGCGGATACAACTAATGAAAAACTGTTTTTT. This codes for CASSEADTTNEKLFF.